The table lists the clone carrying this T cell receptor beta chain with many counts. Its antigen remains unknown. This entry belongs to a study of identical twins. Study-level results: Cross-sectional statistical analysis was relied on for the conclusions, without the same donors being followed. Twins shared out-of-frame alpha sequences with excess low generation probability.

A universal primer site was added by template switching, and unique molecular identifiers were carried by the cDNA. One entry per CDR3 protein, called by TCRdb with MiXCR from the 5' RACE reads. The sample holds 240,000 or so distinct CDR3 sequences, about an eighth seen once. This sample also belongs to another study, concerning yellow fever vaccine responses in identical twins.

Specimen: memory (CD45RO+) T cells sorted from blood. The source is a woman younger than 30 in good health.

The CDR3: CATATGEQPQHF. CDR3 in DNA: TGTGCCACCGCGACAGGGGAGCAGCCCCAGCATTTT. The V call is TRBV7-9, the J call TRBJ1-5, with TRBD1 matching 8 bases. V lost 10 bases and J lost 7; bases outside the gene matches: 6. Germline assignment: CDR1 SEHNR and CDR2 FQNEAQ (reference sequence). The CDR3 consists of 12 residues.